Following are 14 T cell receptor beta chains from one sample sequenced in a study of CXCR3-negative and CXCR3-positive naive CD8 T cells. The authors prepared UMI-labeled TRB cDNA libraries by 5' RACE. Following a re-call of the 5' RACE reads, TCRdb has one entry per CDR3 protein and lacks DNA. Seen in this sample are 130,000 or so distinct CDR3 sequences; the ten most common clones hold nearly 0.5%. The sequencing sample was made of naive CXCR3- CD8+ T cells from blood. Subset specified: CD45RO-CCR7+CD27+CD95- naive CD8+ T cells lacking CXCR3 (TNR3-). The receptors originated from a human donor in good health. Some clones in this sample may be carry-over from other donors' samples.

This chain connects TRBV28 to TRBJ2-2; TCRdb designates TRBD1, a call that cannot be tested without DNA. The CDR3 extends over 14 amino acids. Germline V gene lookup returns CDR1 MDHEN and CDR2 SYDVKM. CDR3 residues: CASLTGGIGGELFF.

The CDR3 protein is CASSNGRAPGELFF. The chain joins TRBV28 to TRBJ2-2; TCRdb names TRBD2, which stays unverified in the absence of DNA. Germline V gives CDR1 MDHEN, CDR2 SYDVKM. This CDR3 region has 14 residues.

This chain links TRBV2 with TRBJ1-5; there is no DNA to check the TCRdb D call of TRBD1. This CDR3 has 14 residues. Germline V CDR1 and CDR2: SNHLY, FYNNEI. CDR3 residues: CASRVQGSNQPQHF.

The chain joins TRBV15 to TRBJ2-2; the TCRdb D gene call, TRBD1, has no DNA to confirm it. Germline CDR1 LNHNV, CDR2 YYDKDF (reference sequence). This CDR3 is 16 amino acids long. The CDR3 is CATTLTGTGVPGELFF.

V is TRBV12-3 or TRBV12-4 and J is TRBJ1-1. The CDR3 consists of 14 residues. This CDR3 reads CASSFAGVGTEAFF.

This chain joins TRBV20-1 and TRBJ2-3. CDR3 length: 16 residues. CDR1 and CDR2 (germline): DFQATT, SNEGSKA (reference sequence). The CDR3 reads CSARQNERPSTDTQYF.

J is TRBJ2-5 and V is TRBV10-3; no DNA is available, so the TRBD1 call from TCRdb remains unchecked. The CDR3 consists of 12 residues. The germline V gene has CDR1 ENHRY and CDR2 SYGVKD. The chain's CDR3 is CATATGQETQYF.

J is TRBJ2-1 and V is TRBV29-1; TCRdb indicates TRBD1, and absent DNA this call remains unverified. CDR1 and CDR2 (germline): SQVTM, ANQGSEA. The CDR3 runs to 13 residues. This CDR3 reads CSVSGGRYNEQFF.

This sequence joins TRBV28 and TRBJ2-7; with no DNA, the TCRdb D assignment of TRBD1 cannot be verified. Germline CDR1 is MDHEN and CDR2 is SYDVKM. This CDR3 is built from 14 residues. CDR3 sequence: CASRRTGEIDEQYF.

This sequence joins TRBV5-1 and TRBJ2-7; TCRdb reports TRBD2, a call that lacks DNA to check it against. CDR3 length: 14 residues. From germline, CDR1 is SGHRS and CDR2 YFSETQ. The CDR3 here is CASRAEAGSYEQYF.

The rearrangement joins TRBV28 to TRBJ2-1; TCRdb designates TRBD2, a call that cannot be tested without DNA. Germline loops: CDR1 MDHEN, CDR2 SYDVKM. The CDR3 contains 16 residues. This CDR3 reads CASSSPLAGENHEQFF.

This chain links TRBV5-1 with TRBJ2-7; there is no DNA to check the TCRdb D call of TRBD2. The CDR3 runs to 14 residues. Per the germline V gene, CDR1 is SGHRS and CDR2 is YFSETQ. The CDR3: CASSYVDGSDEQYF.

The gene calls are TRBV29-1 and TRBJ2-3; TCRdb indicates TRBD2, and absent DNA this call remains unverified. The V gene's germline CDR1 is SQVTM and CDR2 ANQGSEA. The CDR3 is 17 amino acids. The chain's CDR3 is CSDGTPSGRSGADTQYF.

The chain is built from TRBV12-3 or TRBV12-4 and TRBJ2-7. The CDR3 is 14 residues long. The CDR3 spells CASSSTWQVHEQYF.